Shown below are 15 T cell receptor beta chains from a single sample sequenced in a study of PD-1 blockade in classical Hodgkin lymphoma. There was relapse after autologous stem cell transplantation in every patient, and there was variation in brentuximab vedotin exposure. CD4+ T cells were purified from thawed PBMCs by negative selection. TCRdb keeps only in-frame clones here, not all; method: immunoSEQ multiplex PCR. The table includes fewer than 20,000 clones, about 85% detected once. The material sequenced was CD4+ T cells from blood, taken at baseline. The receptors were sampled from a human donor with classical Hodgkin lymphoma.

The J gene is TRBJ1-2, the V gene TRBV19; D remains ambiguous. V was shortened by 0 bases and J by 4 bases, with 9 bases between the two germline ends. The V gene's germline CDR1 is LNHDA and CDR2 SQIVND (reference sequence). This CDR3 comprises 14 residues. The chain's CDR3 is CASSIDLDGYGYTF. CDR3 DNA sequence: TGTGCCAGTAGTATAGATCTGGACGGCTATGGCTACACCTTC.

The V and J genes are TRBV11-2 and TRBJ1-4, with 10 bases that match TRBD1. The CDR3 is made up of 18 amino acids. Germline V gene lookup returns CDR1 SGHAT and CDR2 FQNNGV. Trimming removed 0 bases from V and 8 bases from J; junction bases left unmatched: 12. The CDR3 region is CASSLEPGQGSVKEKLFF. The CDR3 coding sequence is TGTGCCAGCAGCTTAGAACCGGGACAGGGGTCTGTTAAGGAAAAACTGTTTTTT.

This chain joins TRBV12-5 and TRBJ2-2, with 9 nucleotides matching TRBD2. Losses at the gene ends were 1 base for V and 7 bases for J; bases not matched to a gene: 7. Germline V CDR1 and CDR2: LGHNT, FRNRAP. There are 16 residues in the CDR3. CDR3 sequence (DNA): TGTGCTAGTGGTTTGGGGTTAGCGGGAGTGGTCGGGGAGCTGTTTTTT. It codes for CASGLGLAGVVGELFF.

This clone was seen a few times. V gene TRBV4-2 combines with J gene TRBJ1-6, with TRBD1 matching 12 bases. The junction had 11 bases not matched to a gene; V was cut back by 1 base and J by 10 bases. Germline V gives CDR1 LGHNA, CDR2 YNFKEQ. The length of the CDR3 is 18 residues. CDR3 in DNA: TGTGCCAGCAGCCAAGGACTACCGGGACAGGGGGCGAGGTCACCCCTCCACTTT. It specifies CASSQGLPGQGARSPLHF.

V usage is TRBV6-5 and J usage is TRBJ2-5, with D possibly called TRBD1 or TRBD2 (6 bases each). The CDR3 loop spans 14 amino acids. V shed 4 bases and J shed 5 bases, with 14 bases lying between them. CDR1 and CDR2 from the germline V gene are MNHEY and SVGAGI. This CDR3 is CASSSTGGVETQYF. CDR3 nucleotides: TGTGCCAGCAGTTCTACCGGGGGCGTGGAGACCCAGTACTTC.

V usage is TRBV19 and J usage is TRBJ2-2; TRBD1 aligns across 12 bases. The CDR3 spans 16 residues. Trimming removed 7 bases from V and 1 base from J; junction bases left unmatched: 4. CDR1 is LNHDA, CDR2 SQIVND, per germline (reference sequence). As DNA, the CDR3 is TGTGCCAGTACTTGGGACAGGGGGCGGAACACCGGGGAGCTGTTTTTT. It specifies CASTWDRGRNTGELFF.

This clone was found once. V gene TRBV6-1 combines with J gene TRBJ1-5; 10 bases are a match to TRBD1. The CDR3 has 15 amino acids. CDR1 is MNHNS, CDR2 SASEGT, per germline. J lost 4 bases, V lost 6 bases, and 6 bases had no gene match. As DNA, the CDR3 is TGTGCCAGCAGGCCGGGACAGGGGAATAATCAGCCCCAGCATTTT. Translated, it gives CASRPGQGNNQPQHF.

This chain links TRBV9 with TRBJ2-2; a possible D gene is TRBD1 (6 bases). Germline CDR1 and CDR2: SGDLS and YYNGEE. Trimming left V 4 bases short and J 4 bases short, with 17 bases between. This CDR3 spans 16 amino acids. The CDR3 sequence is CASSLGQTLGTGELFF. CDR3 nucleotide sequence: TGTGCCAGCAGCCTCGGACAGACTTTAGGCACCGGGGAGCTGTTTTTT.

On this clone: Other DNA sequences in the sample encode the same CDR3. The chain links TRBV6-5 to TRBJ1-5; possibly TRBD1 for D (6 bases). The CDR3 runs 14 residues. Germline-derived CDR1 and CDR2 are MNHEY and SVGAGI. Trimming cost V 6 bases and J 4 bases, with 13 bases left between them. The CDR3 loop is CASSPGQPNQPQHF. Here the CDR3 DNA reads TGTGCCAGCAGCCCTGGACAGCCGAATCAGCCCCAGCATTTT.

V and J are TRBV6-5 and TRBJ2-7, with 7 bases lining up with TRBD1. This CDR3 has 13 amino acids. The trim removed 4 bases at V and 5 bases at J, leaving 5 bases unmatched. Germline-derived CDR1 and CDR2 are MNHEY and SVGAGI. CDR3 sequence: CASSSRDRHEQYF. In nucleotides, the CDR3 is TGTGCCAGCAGTTCCCGGGACAGACACGAGCAGTACTTC.

This rearrangement joins TRBV7-9 to TRBJ1-1; 9 bases agree with TRBD1. The CDR3 is 16 residues long. The ends lost 3 bases at V and 6 bases at J; junction bases unmatched: 11. Germline CDR1 reads SEHNR; CDR2 reads FQNEAQ (reference sequence). The CDR3, as DNA: TGTGCCAGCAGCTTCCCACCCGGGACAGGGAGGGCTGAAGCTTTCTTT. Protein sequence: CASSFPPGTGRAEAFF.

The genes are TRBV10-3 and TRBJ1-2; 7 bases align to TRBD1. The V segment lost 10 bases and the J segment 8 bases; nucleotides outside the gene matches: 13. Per germline, CDR1 ENHRY and CDR2 SYGVKD. The CDR3 contains 13 residues. The CDR3 sequence is CATRTGTVGGYTF. In nucleotides, the CDR3 is TGTGCCACCCGGACCGGGACAGTGGGGGGCTACACCTTC.

This chain links TRBV6-5 with TRBJ2-5, with D perhaps matching TRBD2 (5 bases). The J call may be incorrect, as the DNA end agrees better with TRBJ2-7. The CDR3 contains 13 residues. Germline V gene sequence: CDR1 MNHEY, CDR2 SVGAGI. The CDR3 loop is CASSSGDSYEQYF. In DNA form, the CDR3 reads TGTGCCAGCAGTTCCGGGGACTCCTACGAGCAGTACTTC.

The chain uses TRBV7-6 and TRBJ2-1; D perhaps matches TRBD1 (5 bases). The V gene lost 1 base and the J gene lost 2 bases, with 12 bases spanning the gap. Per the germline V gene, CDR1 is SGHVS and CDR2 is FNYEAQ. The CDR3 has 16 amino acids. The CDR3 is CASSLERTSPYNEQFF. The CDR3 DNA sequence: TGTGCCAGCAGCTTAGAGAGGACAAGTCCCTACAATGAGCAGTTCTTC.

The rearrangement links TRBV4-3 to TRBJ1-3, with D tentatively TRBD1 (5 bases). Germline V CDR1 and CDR2: LGHNA, YSLEER. This CDR3 contains 22 residues. The V and J ends lost 0 bases and 0 bases respectively, with 27 bases between them. CDR3 in amino acids: CASSQDIQTPGLHAFSGNTIYF. CDR3 bases: TGCGCCAGCAGCCAAGATATCCAAACACCGGGACTACATGCCTTCTCTGGAAACACCATATATTTT.